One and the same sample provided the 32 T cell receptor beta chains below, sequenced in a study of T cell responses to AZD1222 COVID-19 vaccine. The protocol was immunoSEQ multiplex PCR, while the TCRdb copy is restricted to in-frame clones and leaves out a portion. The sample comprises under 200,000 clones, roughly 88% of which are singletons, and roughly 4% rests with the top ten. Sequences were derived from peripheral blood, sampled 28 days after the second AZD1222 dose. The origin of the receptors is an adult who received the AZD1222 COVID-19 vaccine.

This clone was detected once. CDR3 region: CASSLAGEGFAFF. The CDR3 DNA sequence: TGTGCCAGCAGCTTGGCCGGGGAAGGGTTCGCTTTCTTT. The chain carries TRBV5-5 and TRBJ1-1; D not certain. Germline CDR1 reads SGHKS; CDR2 reads YYEKEE (reference sequence). The CDR3 spans 13 residues. V shed 0 bases and J shed 11 bases, with 14 bases lying between them. Based on the CDR3 plus reference TRBV5-5 and TRBJ1-1, the full variable domain is DAGVTQSPTHLIKTRGQQVTLRCSPISGHKSVSWYQQVLGQGPQFIFQYYEKEERGRGNFPDRFSARQFPNYSSELNVNALLLGDSALYLCASSLAGEGFAFFGQGTRLTVV.

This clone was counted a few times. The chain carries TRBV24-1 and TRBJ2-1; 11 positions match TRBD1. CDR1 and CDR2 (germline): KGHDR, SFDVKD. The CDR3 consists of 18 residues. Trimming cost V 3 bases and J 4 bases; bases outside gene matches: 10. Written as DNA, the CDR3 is TGTGCCACCAGTGATAGTGGTAGAGGGGACAGGGGGTACAATGAGCAGTTCTTC. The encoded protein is CATSDSGRGDRGYNEQFF.

The CDR3 protein is CASSRKQGSHEKLFF. The DNA of the CDR3 is TGTGCCAGCAGCCGGAAACAGGGGTCCCATGAAAAACTGTTTTTT. The chain carries TRBV3-1 (or the pseudogene TRBV3-2) and TRBJ1-4; 7 nucleotides align to TRBD1. CDR1 is LGHDT and CDR2 is YNNKEL in the germline V gene (reference sequence). V shed 4 bases and J 6 bases; nucleotides not matched to a gene: 8. This CDR3 has 15 residues.

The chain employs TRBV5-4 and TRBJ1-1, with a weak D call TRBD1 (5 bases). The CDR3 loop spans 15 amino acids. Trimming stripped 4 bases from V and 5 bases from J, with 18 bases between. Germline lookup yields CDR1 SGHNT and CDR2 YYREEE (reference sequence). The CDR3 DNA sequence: TGTGCCAGCAGCCCCTCCCCGGGGGTGGGGACTGAAGCTTTCTTT. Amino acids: CASSPSPGVGTEAFF.

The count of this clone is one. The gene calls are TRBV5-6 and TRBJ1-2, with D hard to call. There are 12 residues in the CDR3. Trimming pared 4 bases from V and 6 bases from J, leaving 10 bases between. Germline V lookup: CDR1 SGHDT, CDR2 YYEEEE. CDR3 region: CASSPQGDGYTF. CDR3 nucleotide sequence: TGTGCCAGCAGCCCCCAAGGTGATGGCTACACCTTC.

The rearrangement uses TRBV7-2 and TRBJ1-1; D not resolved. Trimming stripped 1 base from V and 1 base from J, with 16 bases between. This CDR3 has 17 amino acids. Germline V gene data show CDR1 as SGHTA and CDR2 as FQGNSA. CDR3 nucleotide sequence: TGTGCCAGCAGCTTAGAGGAGCTGGTAGGGCAGAACACTGAAGCTTTCTTT. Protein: CASSLEELVGQNTEAFF.

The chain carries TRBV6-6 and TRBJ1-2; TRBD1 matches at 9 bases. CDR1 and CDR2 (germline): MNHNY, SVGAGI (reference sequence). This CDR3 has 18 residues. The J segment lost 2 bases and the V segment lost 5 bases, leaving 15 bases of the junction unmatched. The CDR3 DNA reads TGTGCCAGCAGTCCCGATATGGGATTGGGACAGGGCAACTATGGCTACACCTTC. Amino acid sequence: CASSPDMGLGQGNYGYTF.

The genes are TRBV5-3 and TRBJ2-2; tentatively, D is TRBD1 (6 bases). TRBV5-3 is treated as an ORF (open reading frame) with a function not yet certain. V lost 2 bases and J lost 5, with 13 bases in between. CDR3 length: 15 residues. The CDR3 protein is CARSFPGHTTGELFF. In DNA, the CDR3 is TGTGCCAGAAGCTTCCCGGGACATACAACCGGGGAGCTGTTTTTT.

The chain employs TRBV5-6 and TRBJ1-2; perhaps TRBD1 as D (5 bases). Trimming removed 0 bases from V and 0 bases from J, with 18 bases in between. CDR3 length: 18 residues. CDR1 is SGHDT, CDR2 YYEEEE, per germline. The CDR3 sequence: CASSLGDWDVRSNYGYTF. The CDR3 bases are TGTGCCAGCAGCTTGGGGGACTGGGACGTACGGTCTAACTATGGCTACACCTTC.

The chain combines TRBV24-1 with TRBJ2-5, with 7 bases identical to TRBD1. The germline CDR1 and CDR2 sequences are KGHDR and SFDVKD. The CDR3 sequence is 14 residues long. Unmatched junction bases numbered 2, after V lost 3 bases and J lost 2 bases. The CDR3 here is CATSDPRGQETQYF. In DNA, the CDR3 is TGTGCCACCAGTGATCCCAGGGGGCAAGAGACCCAGTACTTC.

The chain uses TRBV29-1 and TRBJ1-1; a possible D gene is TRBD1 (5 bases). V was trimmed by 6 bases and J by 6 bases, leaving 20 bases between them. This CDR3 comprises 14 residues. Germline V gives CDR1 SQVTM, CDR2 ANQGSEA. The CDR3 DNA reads TGCAGCGTAGTGGGCAGGGACTCCACCGCTGAAGCTTTCTTT. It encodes CSVVGRDSTAEAFF. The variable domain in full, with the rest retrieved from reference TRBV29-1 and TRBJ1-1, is SAVISQKPSRDICQRGTSLTIQCQVDSQVTMMFWYRQQPGQSLTLIATANQGSEATYESGFVIDKFPISRPNLTFSTLTVSNMSPEDSSIYLCSVVGRDSTAEAFFGQGTRLTVV.

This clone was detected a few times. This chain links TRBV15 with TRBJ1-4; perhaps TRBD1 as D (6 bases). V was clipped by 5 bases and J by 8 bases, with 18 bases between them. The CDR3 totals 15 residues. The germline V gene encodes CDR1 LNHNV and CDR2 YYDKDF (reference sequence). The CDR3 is CATSPEGQRGEKLFF. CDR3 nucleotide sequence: TGTGCCACCAGCCCAGAAGGACAGCGGGGGGAAAAACTGTTTTTT.

The CDR3 DNA sequence: TGTGCCAGCTATCGGGCAGGCCCTAACTATGGCTACACCTTC. This codes for CASYRAGPNYGYTF. This sequence joins TRBV28 and TRBJ1-2; unclear D gene. With 8 bases removed from V and 0 bases from J, the gap between germline ends came to 13 bases. This CDR3 spans 14 amino acids. Germline CDR1 MDHEN, CDR2 SYDVKM.

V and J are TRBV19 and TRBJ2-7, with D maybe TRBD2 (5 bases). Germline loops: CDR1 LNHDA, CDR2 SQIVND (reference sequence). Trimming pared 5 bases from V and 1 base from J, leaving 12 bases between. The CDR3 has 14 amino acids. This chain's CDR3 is CASSPDRGSYEQYF. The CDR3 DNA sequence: TGTGCCAGTAGTCCCGACCGGGGTTCCTACGAGCAGTACTTC.

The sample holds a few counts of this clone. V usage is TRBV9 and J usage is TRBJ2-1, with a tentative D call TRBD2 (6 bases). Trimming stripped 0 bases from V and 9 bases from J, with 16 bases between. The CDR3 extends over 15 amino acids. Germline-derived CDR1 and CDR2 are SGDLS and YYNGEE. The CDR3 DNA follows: TGTGCCAGCAGCGTAGGGGGACTCAGGGAAGTTGAGCAGTTCTTC. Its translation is CASSVGGLREVEQFF.

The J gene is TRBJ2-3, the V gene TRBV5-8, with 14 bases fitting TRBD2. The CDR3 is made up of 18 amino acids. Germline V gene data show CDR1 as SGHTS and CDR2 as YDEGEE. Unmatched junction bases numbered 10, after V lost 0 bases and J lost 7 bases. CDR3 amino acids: CASSLAGTSGGPGNTQYF. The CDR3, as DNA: TGTGCCAGCAGCTTGGCCGGGACTAGCGGGGGCCCAGGAAATACGCAGTATTTT.

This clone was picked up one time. The CDR3 loop is CASSLQGEITEAFF. CDR3 nucleotide sequence: TGTGCCAGCAGCTTACAGGGTGAGATCACTGAAGCTTTCTTT. The rearrangement joins TRBV7-2 to TRBJ1-1; possible D gene TRBD1, 5 bases. CDR3 size: 14 residues. Germline V CDR1 and CDR2: SGHTA, FQGNSA. V was shortened by 2 bases and J by 4 bases, with 11 bases between the two germline ends. The full variable domain, completed using reference TRBV7-2 and TRBJ1-1, is GAGVSQSPSNKVTEKGKDVELRCDPISGHTALYWYRQSLGQGLEFLIYFQGNSAPDKSGLPSDRFSAERTGGSVSTLTIQRTQQEDSAVYLCASSLQGEITEAFFGQGTRLTVV.

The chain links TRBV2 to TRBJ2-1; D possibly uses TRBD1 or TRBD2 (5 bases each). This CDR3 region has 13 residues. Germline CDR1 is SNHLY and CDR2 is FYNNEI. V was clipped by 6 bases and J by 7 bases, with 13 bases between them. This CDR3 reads CASRYGAQNEQFF. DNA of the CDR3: TGTGCCAGCAGGTACGGGGCCCAAAATGAGCAGTTCTTC. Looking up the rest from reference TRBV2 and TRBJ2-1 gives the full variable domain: EPEVTQTPSHQVTQMGQEVILRCVPISNHLYFYWYRQILGQKVEFLVSFYNNEISEKSEIFDDQFSVERPDGSNFTLKIRSTKLEDSAMYFCASRYGAQNEQFFGPGTRLTVL.

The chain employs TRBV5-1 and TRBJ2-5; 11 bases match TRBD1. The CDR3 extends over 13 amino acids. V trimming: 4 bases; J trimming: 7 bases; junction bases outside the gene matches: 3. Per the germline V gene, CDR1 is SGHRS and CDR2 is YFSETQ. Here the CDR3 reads CASSPGTGGTQYF. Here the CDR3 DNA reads TGCGCCAGCAGCCCCGGGACAGGGGGGACCCAGTACTTC.

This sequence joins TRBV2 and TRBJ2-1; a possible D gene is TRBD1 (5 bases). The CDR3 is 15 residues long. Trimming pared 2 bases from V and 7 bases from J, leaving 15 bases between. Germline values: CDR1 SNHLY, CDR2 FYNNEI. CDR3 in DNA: TGTGCCAGCAGTGAAACCCCCAGGGTTTGGAATGAGCAGTTCTTC. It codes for CASSETPRVWNEQFF.

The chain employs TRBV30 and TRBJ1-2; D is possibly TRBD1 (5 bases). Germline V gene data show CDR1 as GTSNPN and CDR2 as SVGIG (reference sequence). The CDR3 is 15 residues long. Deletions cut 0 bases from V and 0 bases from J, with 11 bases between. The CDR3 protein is CAWSVVGGANYGYTF. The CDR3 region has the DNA TGTGCCTGGAGTGTAGTCGGAGGGGCTAACTATGGCTACACCTTC.

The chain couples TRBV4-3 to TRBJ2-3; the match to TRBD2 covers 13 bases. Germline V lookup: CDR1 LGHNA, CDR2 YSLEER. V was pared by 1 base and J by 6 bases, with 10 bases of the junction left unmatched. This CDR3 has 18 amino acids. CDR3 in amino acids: CASSQAVPGTSGVDTQYF. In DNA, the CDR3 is TGCGCCAGCAGCCAAGCCGTACCTGGGACTAGCGGGGTCGATACGCAGTATTTT.

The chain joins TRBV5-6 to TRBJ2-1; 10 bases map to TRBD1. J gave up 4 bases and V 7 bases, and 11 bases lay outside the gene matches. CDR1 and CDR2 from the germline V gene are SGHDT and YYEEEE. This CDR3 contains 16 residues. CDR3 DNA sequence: TGTGCCAGCCGGGACAGGGGAACTTTGGGGTACAATGAGCAGTTCTTC. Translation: CASRDRGTLGYNEQFF.

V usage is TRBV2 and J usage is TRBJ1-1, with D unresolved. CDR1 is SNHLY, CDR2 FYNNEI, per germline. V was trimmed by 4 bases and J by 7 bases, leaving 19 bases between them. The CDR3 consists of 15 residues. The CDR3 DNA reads TGTGCCAGCAGTGTTCAAGAATTGCAAGCCCGTGAAGCTTTCTTT. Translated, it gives CASSVQELQAREAFF.

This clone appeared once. CDR3 protein: CASSSFAGGSTDTQYF. CDR3 nucleotides: TGTGCCAGCAGCTCCTTTGCGGGGGGATCCACAGATACGCAGTATTTT. V and J are TRBV7-3 and TRBJ2-3; the match to TRBD2 covers 8 bases. The CDR3 totals 16 residues. The junction had 8 bases not matched to a gene; V was cut back by 4 bases and J by 2 bases. The germline V gene encodes CDR1 SGHTA and CDR2 FQGTGA.

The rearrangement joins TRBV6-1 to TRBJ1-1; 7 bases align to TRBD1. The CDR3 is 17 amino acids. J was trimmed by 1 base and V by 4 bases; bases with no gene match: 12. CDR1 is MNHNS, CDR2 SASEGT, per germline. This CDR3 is CASSARGQLSRNTEAFF. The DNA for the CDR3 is TGTGCCAGCAGTGCGAGGGGACAGCTTTCCAGGAACACTGAAGCTTTCTTT.

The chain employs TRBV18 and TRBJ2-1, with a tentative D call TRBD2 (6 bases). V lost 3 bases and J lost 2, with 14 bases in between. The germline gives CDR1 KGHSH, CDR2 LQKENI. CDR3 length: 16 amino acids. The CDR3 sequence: CASSPRAGNTYNEQFF. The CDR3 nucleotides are TGTGCCAGCTCACCGCGGGCGGGGAACACCTACAATGAGCAGTTCTTC.

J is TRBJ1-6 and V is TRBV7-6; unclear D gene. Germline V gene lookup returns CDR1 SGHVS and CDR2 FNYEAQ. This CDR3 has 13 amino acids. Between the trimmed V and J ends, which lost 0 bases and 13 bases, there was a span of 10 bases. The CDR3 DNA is TGTGCCAGCAGCTTAGCCCAGACTCATCCCCTCCACTTT. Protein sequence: CASSLAQTHPLHF. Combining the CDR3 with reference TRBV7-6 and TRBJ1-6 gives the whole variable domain GAGVSQSPRYKVTKRGQDVALRCDPISGHVSLYWYRQALGQGPEFLTYFNYEAQQDKSGLPNDRFSAERPEGSISTLTIQRTEQRDSAMYRCASSLAQTHPLHFGNGTRLTVT.

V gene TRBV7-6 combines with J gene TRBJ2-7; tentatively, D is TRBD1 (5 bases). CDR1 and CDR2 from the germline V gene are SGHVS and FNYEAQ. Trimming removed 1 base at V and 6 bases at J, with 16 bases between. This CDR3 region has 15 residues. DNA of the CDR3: TGTGCCAGCAGCTTAGATGTAGGGCAGGGCGGCGAGCAGTACTTC. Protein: CASSLDVGQGGEQYF.

The CDR3 loop is CASDRQYTGELFF. CDR3 in DNA: TGTGCTAGTGACCGACAGTACACCGGGGAGCTGTTTTTT. The genes are TRBV12-5 and TRBJ2-2; the D gene is possibly TRBD1 (5 bases). Trimming removed 7 bases from V and 3 bases from J, with 9 bases in between. The CDR3 loop spans 13 amino acids. Germline CDR1 LGHNT, CDR2 FRNRAP.

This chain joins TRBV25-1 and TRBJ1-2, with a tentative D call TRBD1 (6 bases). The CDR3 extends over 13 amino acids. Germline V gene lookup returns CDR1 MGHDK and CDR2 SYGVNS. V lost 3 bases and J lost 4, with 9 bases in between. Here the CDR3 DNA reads TGTGCCAGCAGTGATTCGGACAGCTATGGCTACACCTTC. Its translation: CASSDSDSYGYTF.

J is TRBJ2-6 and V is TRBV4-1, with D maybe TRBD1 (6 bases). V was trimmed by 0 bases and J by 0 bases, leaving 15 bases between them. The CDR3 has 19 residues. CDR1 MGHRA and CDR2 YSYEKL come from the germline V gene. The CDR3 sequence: CASSQESWTALSGANVLTF. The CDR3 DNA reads TGCGCCAGCAGCCAAGAATCTTGGACAGCACTCTCTGGGGCCAACGTCCTGACTTTC.